This section outlines one TCR beta chain sequence together with its context. The antigen this receptor binds is unknown. No quality values exist for individual bases; no much larger clone is one base distant. The sample is drawn from a study of blood T cells in healthy people across ages (dated by TCRdb to the mid-2010s). Context from the whole study: In model experiments, template switching captured about one uniquely barcoded TCR beta cDNA molecule for every two T cells. Age-related changes in TCR beta repertoire diversity were measured in the study by deep sequencing normalized with unique cDNA molecular identifiers. Donors were grouped into four age groups: young (average 16 years), middle-aged (around 39), aged (about 60) and long-lived (approximately 82). To avoid experimental bias, donors of different ages were spread randomly across the sequencing lanes. For two donors (one aged 18 to 29 and one aged 80 or older), the study analyzed two additional independent replicas of 1 million unique cDNA reads from the same blood draw. Summary of the overall study and its limitations: Because profiling used bulk unsorted PBMCs, naive and antigen-experienced compartments could not be compared conclusively. The percentage of naive T cells measured by flow cytometry correlated strongly with observed TCR beta diversity. Estimates of total diversity based on one million sequenced T cells were considered lower bounds and underestimates. Compared with the aged group, the long-lived group had more naive CD4+ T cells, fewer expanded clones and increased TCR diversity, a pattern suggesting age selection. Because the CMV infection status of the donors was unknown, age-related changes in expanded clonotypes may potentially have been confounded. As age increased, observed TCR beta diversity per million T cells dropped in a roughly linear way, and a significant reduction was already evident by age 40.

The library came from 5' RACE. The sample was run on an Illumina HiSeq 2500. The second PCR ran for roughly 6 to 11 cycles and used a J-beta primer mix along with a sample-barcoded 5' primer. Each TCR beta cDNA molecule received a unique molecular identifier from a template-switch 5' adaptor carrying 12 random nucleotides. At least 3 million CDR3-containing paired-end reads were obtained from each sample. First-strand cDNA was synthesized from all RNA with the Mint cDNA synthesis kit, primed by a TRBC-specific oligonucleotide. All cDNA was treated with uracil-DNA glycosylase and then went through a first 18-cycle PCR with the universal primers M1SS and BC2_uni_R. Concerning the study's data processing: Normalization of each sample was performed by random selection of 1 million high-quality reads, each carrying a distinct molecular identifier. Instead of being binned into consensus sequences, reads that shared molecular identifiers were thrown out. MiTCR, set to a Q25 quality threshold and the strictest error-elimination algorithm, was used for CDR3 identification, clonotype clustering and error correction. A nonparametric unseen species model with Euler transformation was used to estimate a lower bound on total TCR beta diversity. The public reads were quality trimmed at Q25 with fastp and then assembled into clones with MiXCR by TCRdb, keeping productive beta chains. Rows matching on CDR3 protein sequence are summarized as one entry with the most common DNA and genes. What appears here as the V and J calls and clone size reflects TCRdb's work, not the paper's. The sample yields hundreds of thousands of distinct CDR3 sequences; around two thirds were counted once. About 30% of the sample rests with the top ten.

Systemically healthy Caucasian individuals from Russia, 39 in total and aged roughly 6 to 100 years, were included as donors. Around 10 milliliters of peripheral blood were drawn from each donor into EDTA-treated Vacutainer tubes. PBMCs were isolated by Ficoll-Paque density-gradient centrifugation, with at least 7 million obtained per sample. Trizol reagent was used to extract total RNA from PBMCs, with at least 6 micrograms per sample. For every donor, flow cytometry on a PBMC aliquot measured the percentage of naive CD45RAhigh/CD27high T cells. The TCR was taken from a young man in good health. The specimen sequenced was blood.

The DNA reads as follows: TGTGCCAGCACCAGGGACAGGGGTGCGGAGCAGTTCTTC. This codes for CASTRDRGAEQFF. The V gene is TRBV27 and the J gene is TRBJ2-1; 10 middle bases align to TRBD1. The CDR3 covers 13 residues, taking in both the cysteine and the phenylalanine. The read is trimmed to its CDR3 DNA, 39 bases read in frame from base 1. V lost 7 bases and J lost 10 bases, and the count of bases not matched to a germline gene is 7. In the germline V gene (reference sequence), CDR1 corresponds to MNHEY and CDR2 to SMNVEV.